A single sample gave rise to the 9 T cell receptor beta chains below, sequenced in a study of T cells after yellow fever vaccination. TCRdb recomputed calls from the 5' RACE reads with MiXCR, one row per CDR3 protein. Of 300,000 or so distinct CDR3 sequences listed, approximately 7% are singletons. Sequencing was performed on PBMCs, taken 45 days after the first yellow fever vaccination. The receptors were sampled from a man aged 18 to 29 who received the YFV17D yellow fever vaccine.

This clonotype appeared many times. The chain carries TRBV5-5 and TRBJ2-1; maybe TRBD2 (7 bases). The CDR3 totals 16 residues. Trimming removed 4 bases from V and 7 bases from J, with 21 bases in between. In germline, CDR1 is SGHKS, CDR2 YYEKEE (reference sequence). DNA of the CDR3: TGTGCCAGCAGCCCGTATGGCGGGGGCGCGAGGAATGAGCAGTTCTTC. Encoded protein: CASSPYGGGARNEQFF.

V and J are TRBV5-1 and TRBJ1-5, with 9 nucleotides matching TRBD1. The V and J ends lost 0 bases and 5 bases, in that order; junction bases with no gene match: 0. The germline V gene encodes CDR1 SGHRS and CDR2 YFSETQ. The CDR3 has 14 residues. CDR3 nucleotides: TGCGCCAGCAGCTTGGGGACAGGGGATCAGCCCCAGCATTTT. Protein: CASSLGTGDQPQHF.

The chain couples TRBV20-1 to TRBJ2-5, with D possibly matching TRBD2 (6 bases). CDR3 length: 13 residues. Germline-derived CDR1 and CDR2 are DFQATT and SNEGSKA (reference sequence). Trimming shortened V by 4 bases and J by 1 base, and 10 bases separated the two germline ends. The CDR3: CSATGDGQETQYF. The CDR3 DNA is TGCAGTGCTACGGGGGACGGCCAAGAGACCCAGTACTTC.

Only a few counts were recorded for this clonotype. The rearrangement uses TRBV2 and TRBJ2-5, with a possible D match to TRBD1 (6 bases). This CDR3 region has 18 residues. The germline V gene has CDR1 SNHLY and CDR2 FYNNEI. Trimming took 2 bases from V and 0 from J, leaving 19 bases between them. DNA of the CDR3: TGTGCCAGCAGTGAATCCCGAACCGGGACACCCCACCAAGAGACCCAGTACTTC. Amino acids: CASSESRTGTPHQETQYF.

The rearrangement uses TRBV7-9 and TRBJ1-5; no clear D gene. The germline V gene encodes CDR1 SEHNR and CDR2 FQNEAQ (reference sequence). CDR3 size: 15 residues. Trimming took 2 bases from V and 7 from J, leaving 15 bases between them. The CDR3 protein is CASSLSGEGGQPQHF. CDR3 DNA sequence: TGTGCCAGCAGCTTAAGCGGGGAAGGAGGCCAGCCCCAGCATTTT.

This clonotype was seen at least ten times. The chain joins TRBV27 to TRBJ2-3; 8 bases agree with TRBD1. The CDR3 has 15 amino acids. Trimming removed 3 bases from V and 3 bases from J; junction bases left unmatched: 5. Germline CDR1 and CDR2: MNHEY and SMNVEV (reference sequence). The CDR3 nucleotides read TGTGCCAGCAGTTTTTATGGACAGGGTACAGATACGCAGTATTTT. Translated: CASSFYGQGTDTQYF.

This rearrangement joins TRBV19 to TRBJ1-2; 8 bases are shared with TRBD1. This CDR3 region has 13 residues. Germline V gene data show CDR1 as LNHDA and CDR2 as SQIVND (reference sequence). The V segment lost 9 bases and the J segment 13 bases; nucleotides outside the gene matches: 16. In DNA form, the CDR3 reads TGTGCCAGCACTAAGGGGGACAGGTTTTTCGCCACCTTC. Translation: CASTKGDRFFATF.

The chain uses TRBV4-3 and TRBJ1-2; TRBD1 matches 8 bases. J gave up 4 bases and V 0 bases, and 7 bases lay outside the gene matches. Germline CDR1 LGHNA, CDR2 YSLEER. The CDR3 loop spans 16 amino acids. CDR3 in DNA: TGCGCCAGCAGCCAAGATTCCCAGGGGGCGGCCTATGGCTACACCTTC. Translating gives CASSQDSQGAAYGYTF.

This chain uses TRBV3-1 with TRBJ2-6; possibly TRBD1 for D (6 bases). There are 16 residues in the CDR3. Germline CDR1 reads LGHDT; CDR2 reads YNNKEL (reference sequence). V gave up 3 bases and J gave up 2 bases, with 11 bases separating them. Here the CDR3 reads CASSQVGQPGANVLTF. CDR3 bases: TGTGCCAGCAGCCAGGTTGGACAGCCTGGGGCCAACGTCCTGACTTTC. The full variable domain, in which reference TRBV3-1 and TRBJ2-6 provide the parts outside the CDR3, is DTAVSQTPKYLVTQMGNDKSIKCEQNLGHDTMYWYKQDSKKFLKIMFSYNNKELIINETVPNRFSPKSPDKAHLNLHINSLELGDSAVYFCASSQVGQPGANVLTFGAGSRLTVL.